This T cell receptor (beta chain) comes out of a study of vaccination and CD4 T cells after COVID-19. Whole-study context: The stimulating agents, overlapping spike peptides, came from SARS-CoV-2, HCoV-NL63, HCoV-OC43 and HCoV-229E.

In the case of this clonotype: Its target is not known.

With the Oncomine TCR Beta short-read assay, DNA from cultured CD4+ T cells was sequenced. Via MiXCR, TCRdb re-called the PCR reads, giving one row per CDR3 protein. This sample has 5,500 to 8,000 distinct CDR3 sequences, with about three quarters found just once. Treatment denoted: roughly 10-day PBMC culture with coronavirus spike peptide pools or control peptides (ViraFEST assay). ViraFEST expanded antigen-specific T cells with peptide pools, then sequenced TCRs. IL-2 at about 10 IU/ml and peptide pools at 9 to 10 ug/ml were added to PBMCs cultured at roughly 2.1 million per well. Following culture for 10 days, CD4+ T cells were isolated by negative selection. V lost 6 bases and J 6 bases, leaving 18 bases between the germline ends. Germline loops: CDR1 DFQATT, CDR2 SNEGSKA (reference sequence). This CDR3 contains 14 residues.

The sequence derives from a human donor who had recovered from COVID-19. Material for sequencing was CD4+ T cells from blood, cultured in vitro. This sequence joins TRBV20-1 and TRBJ1-5; D is perhaps TRBD1 (5 bases). The CDR3 bases are TGCAGTGCAAAGAGGGCGTGGGGCCGTCAGCCCCAGCATTTT. It encodes CSAKRAWGRQPQHF.